These 30 T cell receptor beta chains originate from one sample sequenced in a study of T-cell reconstitution after alpha-beta-depleted transplantation in children. A TCRbeta library incorporating unique molecular identifiers was prepared. TCRdb itself ran the PCR reads through MiXCR, one entry per CDR3 protein. This table holds approximately 500,000 distinct CDR3 sequences, roughly a tenth found once. The sample consisted of PBMCs, taken before TCRalphabeta/CD19-depleted stem cell transplant. Receptors originate from a child aged 2-15 years with inherited bone marrow failure, due to receive a stem cell transplant.

This clonotype occurred many times. V gene TRBV5-1 combines with J gene TRBJ1-1; D uncertain. In germline, CDR1 is SGHRS, CDR2 YFSETQ. The CDR3 contains 14 residues. The ends were cut back, 0 bases at V and 2 bases at J, with 8 bases in the middle. The CDR3 nucleotides are TGCGCCAGCAGCTTGGGGCGACCCAACACTGAAGCTTTCTTT. It specifies CASSLGRPNTEAFF.

This clonotype was observed many times. This chain links TRBV5-6 with TRBJ1-2, with D possibly matching TRBD1 (6 bases). Germline V gene data show CDR1 as SGHDT and CDR2 as YYEEEE. The CDR3 consists of 17 residues. The V and J ends lost 1 base and 0 bases respectively, with 16 bases between them. For the CDR3, the DNA is TGTGCCAGCAGCTTGCGACAGGCACTTTACTCTAACTATGGCTACACCTTC. Residues: CASSLRQALYSNYGYTF.

This clonotype came up a few times. The chain is built from TRBV19 and TRBJ2-3; no reliable D call. This CDR3 is 13 amino acids long. CDR1 and CDR2 from the germline V gene are LNHDA and SQIVND (reference sequence). Trimming took 2 bases from V and 3 from J, leaving 6 bases between them. The chain's CDR3 is CASSILATDTQYF. CDR3 DNA sequence: TGTGCCAGTAGTATACTCGCAACAGATACGCAGTATTTT.

This clonotype was recorded at least ten times. The chain joins TRBV7-2 to TRBJ2-7, with TRBD2 matching 7 bases. Germline V gene sequence: CDR1 SGHTA, CDR2 FQGNSA. V dropped 1 base and J dropped 1; count of bases not matched to a gene: 7. This CDR3 spans 16 amino acids. The DNA for the CDR3 is TGTGCCAGCAGCTTAGAAGGCGGGAGTCTTTCCTACGAGCAGTACTTC. Encoded protein: CASSLEGGSLSYEQYF.

This clonotype was seen many times. The chain is built from TRBV7-9 and TRBJ2-1; D is possibly TRBD1 or TRBD2 (5 bases each). CDR1 is SEHNR, CDR2 FQNEAQ, per germline (reference sequence). V was pared by 3 bases and J by 5 bases, with 5 bases between. The CDR3 consists of 12 residues. CDR3 sequence reads: CASSLGDNEQFF. The CDR3 nucleotides are TGTGCCAGCAGCTTGGGGGACAATGAGCAGTTCTTC.

This clonotype was recorded at least ten times. This chain joins TRBV12-3 or TRBV12-4 and TRBJ2-7; 7 positions match TRBD2. The CDR3 runs 17 residues. V lost 5 bases to trimming and J lost 3 bases; unmatched junction nucleotides: 16. CDR3 in DNA: TGTGCCAGCAGTCAATTCGCCCGGGAGGTCCTGATCTACGAGCAGTACTTC. Translating it yields CASSQFAREVLIYEQYF.

This clonotype was detected a few times. This sequence joins TRBV20-1 and TRBJ2-7; D is unclear. With 3 bases removed from V and 2 bases from J, the gap between germline ends came to 11 bases. CDR1 and CDR2 (germline): DFQATT, SNEGSKA (reference sequence). The CDR3 has 13 amino acids. The CDR3 coding sequence is TGCAGTGCTAGTGGAGCAGGCCCCTACGAGCAGTACTTC. Translation gives CSASGAGPYEQYF.

Ten or more counts support this clonotype. The chain carries TRBV7-9 and TRBJ1-5, with D tentatively TRBD1 (6 bases). Germline V lookup: CDR1 SEHNR, CDR2 FQNEAQ (reference sequence). V dropped 1 base and J dropped 3 bases, with 13 bases sitting between them. This CDR3 has 16 amino acids. CDR3 nucleotide sequence: TGTGCCAGCAGCTTAGGAACAGGGCGGGTCAATCAGCCCCAGCATTTT. Translating gives CASSLGTGRVNQPQHF. Drawing the rest from reference TRBV7-9 and TRBJ1-5, the complete variable domain is DTGVSQNPRHKITKRGQNVTFRCDPISEHNRLYWYRQTLGQGPEFLTYFQNEAQLEKSRLLSDRFSAERPKGSFSTLEIQRTEQGDSAMYLCASSLGTGRVNQPQHFGDGTRLSIL.

This clonotype has a count of ten or more. The chain has TRBV6-1 and TRBJ1-2; the match to TRBD1 covers 8 bases. Germline loops: CDR1 MNHNS, CDR2 SASEGT. This CDR3 is built from 15 residues. The trim removed 6 bases at V and 6 bases at J, leaving 12 bases unmatched. The CDR3 protein is CASRNYRGVTDGYTF. DNA of the CDR3: TGTGCCAGCAGAAACTACAGGGGGGTTACGGATGGCTACACCTTC.

This clonotype was seen a handful of times. This chain's CDR3 is CASSYLGRPNTDTQYF. The CDR3 DNA follows: TGTGCCAGCAGCTACCTGGGGCGACCCAACACAGATACGCAGTATTTT. The rearrangement uses TRBV7-9 and TRBJ2-3, with D possibly matching TRBD1 (5 bases). Trimming removed 4 bases from V and 2 bases from J, with 16 bases in between. The CDR3 spans 16 residues. CDR1 SEHNR and CDR2 FQNEAQ come from the germline V gene (reference sequence).

This chain connects TRBV11-2 to TRBJ2-2; TRBD1 matches 7 bases. This CDR3 is built from 16 residues. After removal of 1 base from V and 3 bases from J, the junction contained 5 bases not matched to a gene. CDR1 and CDR2 from the germline V gene are SGHAT and FQNNGV. DNA of the CDR3: TGTGCCAGCAGCTTAGGTGGACAGGCGTACACCGGGGAGCTGTTTTTT. Protein: CASSLGGQAYTGELFF.

The V and J genes are TRBV7-2 and TRBJ2-3, with TRBD2 as a possible D gene (5 bases). Trimming removed 4 bases from V and 3 bases from J, with 11 bases in between. The CDR3 loop spans 14 amino acids. Germline CDR1 and CDR2: SGHTA and FQGNSA. The DNA of the CDR3 is TGTGCCAGCAGCTCTCTAGCACCAACAGATACGCAGTATTTT. Translating gives CASSSLAPTDTQYF.

This clonotype has at least ten counts. The chain combines TRBV15 with TRBJ1-4; D is unresolved. Looked up from germline, CDR1 is LNHNV and CDR2 is YYDKDF (reference sequence). The ends were cut back, 3 bases at V and 8 bases at J, with 4 bases in the middle. The CDR3 spans 11 residues. The CDR3 is CATSSQEKLFF. CDR3 coding DNA: TGTGCCACCAGCAGCCAGGAAAAACTGTTTTTT.

This clonotype was seen many times. The rearrangement links TRBV10-3 to TRBJ1-4; no reliable D call. Germline loops: CDR1 ENHRY, CDR2 SYGVKD. The germline V and J ends were trimmed by 3 bases and 8 bases, with 4 bases remaining between them. The CDR3 runs 11 residues. CDR3 sequence: CAISEGEKLFF. The CDR3 coding sequence is TGTGCCATCAGTGAAGGGGAAAAACTGTTTTTT.

This rearrangement joins TRBV29-1 to TRBJ2-7; 8 bases align to TRBD2. The CDR3 loop spans 18 amino acids. Looked up from germline, CDR1 is SQVTM and CDR2 is ANQGSEA. V was clipped by 2 bases and J by 3 bases; unmatched bases: 18. The CDR3 DNA sequence: TGCAGCGTTGAAAACAGGAGGGCAGCAGCGGGAGCCCACTACGAGCAGTACTTC. It encodes CSVENRRAAAGAHYEQYF.

This clonotype was observed at least ten times. This rearrangement joins TRBV4-2 to TRBJ2-3; a weak D match, TRBD2 (5 bases). Germline-derived CDR1 and CDR2 are LGHNA and YNFKEQ. This CDR3 is 16 amino acids long. The V gene lost 0 bases and the J gene lost 1 base, with 11 bases spanning the gap. The CDR3 DNA follows: TGTGCCAGCAGCCAAGACTCGGAGGCGGGCACAGATACGCAGTATTTT. Translation gives CASSQDSEAGTDTQYF.

Many counts were recorded for this clonotype. The V gene is TRBV9, the J gene TRBJ2-5, with 10 bases fitting TRBD1. The CDR3 spans 14 residues. The germline gives CDR1 SGDLS, CDR2 YYNGEE. V was pared by 3 bases and J by 5 bases, with 4 bases of the junction left unmatched. CDR3 sequence (DNA): TGTGCCAGCAGCGCGGGACAGGGGAGGGAGACCCAGTACTTC. Translated, it gives CASSAGQGRETQYF.

This clonotype was detected ten times or more. The chain couples TRBV18 to TRBJ1-1, with no clear D. Trimming cost V 4 bases and J 8 bases, with 14 bases left between them. This CDR3 comprises 13 residues. Germline V gives CDR1 KGHSH, CDR2 LQKENI. The CDR3 DNA is TGTGCCAGCTCACTTAATCAGAGAAGCGAAGCTTTCTTT. Amino acid sequence: CASSLNQRSEAFF.

The chain has TRBV5-1 and TRBJ2-5; D is uncertain. Trimming removed 1 base at V and 0 bases at J, with 7 bases between. This CDR3 contains 14 residues. Germline-derived CDR1 and CDR2 are SGHRS and YFSETQ. CDR3 loop: CASSLSTDQETQYF. DNA of the CDR3: TGCGCCAGCAGCTTGAGTACAGACCAAGAGACCCAGTACTTC.

This clonotype was seen repeatedly, ten times or more. The chain uses TRBV6-1 and TRBJ1-1; 7 bases fit TRBD1. The junction had 13 bases not matched to a gene; V was cut back by 6 bases and J by 0 bases. Germline V gene sequence: CDR1 MNHNS, CDR2 SASEGT. The CDR3 runs to 17 residues. CDR3 amino acids: CASRETGQWFMNTEAFF. Here the CDR3 DNA reads TGTGCCAGCAGAGAGACAGGGCAATGGTTCATGAACACTGAAGCTTTCTTT.

This clonotype was detected only a few times. The chain is built from TRBV23-1 and TRBJ2-4; D remains unclear. TRBV23-1 is recorded as an ORF, its role being uncertain. Between the trimmed V and J ends, which lost 4 bases and 3 bases, there was a span of 16 bases. The CDR3 length is 16 residues. The CDR3 sequence is CASSRLLSLIKNIQYF. The CDR3 DNA follows: TGCGCCAGCAGTCGCCTCCTATCCCTAATCAAAAACATTCAGTACTTC.

This clonotype occurred a few times. The chain couples TRBV18 to TRBJ1-2, with 8 positions matching TRBD1. The CDR3 loop spans 14 amino acids. Germline V lookup: CDR1 KGHSH, CDR2 LQKENI. After removal of 3 bases from V and 6 bases from J, the junction contained 6 bases not matched to a gene. This CDR3 reads CASSPPGRGHGYTF. The CDR3 coding sequence is TGTGCCAGCTCACCCCCGGGCAGGGGGCATGGCTACACCTTC.

This clonotype was observed a few times. The V call is TRBV11-2, the J call TRBJ2-1, with TRBD2 matching over 11 bases. The trim removed 4 bases at V and 4 bases at J, leaving 15 bases unmatched. Germline values: CDR1 SGHAT, CDR2 FQNNGV. The CDR3 has 19 residues. CDR3 coding DNA: TGTGCCAGCAGCTCCTGGGGGCTAGCGGGAGGTCCCGGGTACAATGAGCAGTTCTTC. This gives the protein CASSSWGLAGGPGYNEQFF.

There are many counts of this clonotype. The rearrangement links TRBV7-2 to TRBJ2-6; D is uncertain. This CDR3 has 18 amino acids. Germline lookup yields CDR1 SGHTA and CDR2 FQGNSA. V was shortened by 2 bases and J by 4 bases, with 18 bases between the two germline ends. The CDR3 is CASSLMGLTLRGANVLTF. The CDR3 nucleotides are TGTGCCAGCAGCTTAATGGGGTTAACTCTGAGGGGGGCCAACGTCCTGACTTTC.

The sample holds many counts of this clonotype. The rearrangement links TRBV4-3 to TRBJ2-1; D remains unclear. Germline V CDR1 and CDR2: LGHNA, YSLEER. This CDR3 contains 12 residues. The ends were cut back, 0 bases at V and 8 bases at J, with 5 bases in the middle. CDR3 coding DNA: TGCGCCAGCAGCCAAGAGGGCGATGAGCAGTTCTTC. Encoded protein: CASSQEGDEQFF.

The chain couples TRBV27 to TRBJ1-2, with 8 bases identical to TRBD1. The length of the CDR3 is 15 residues. From germline, CDR1 is MNHEY and CDR2 SMNVEV (reference sequence). Trimming cost V 6 bases and J 7 bases; bases outside gene matches: 13. The DNA of the CDR3 is TGTGCCAGCAGCCCTCTCCGGACAGGGTTAGGTGGCTACACCTTC. Protein: CASSPLRTGLGGYTF.

This clonotype was recorded at least ten times. The V call is TRBV12-3 or TRBV12-4, the J call TRBJ2-2; 8 bases match TRBD2. This CDR3 contains 15 residues. Unmatched junction bases numbered 3, after V lost 3 bases and J lost 3 bases. For the CDR3, the DNA is TGTGCCAGCAGTTTTCCACTAGCGGACACCGGGGAGCTGTTTTTT. It codes for CASSFPLADTGELFF.

This clonotype has just a few counts. For the CDR3, the DNA is TGTGCCAGCAGTCGAAGCGGGAGAGAACACAATGAGCAGTTCTTC. It encodes CASSRSGREHNEQFF. The genes are TRBV12-3 or TRBV12-4 and TRBJ2-1; 8 nucleotides line up with TRBD2. CDR3 length: 15 residues. V trimming: 5 bases; J trimming: 5 bases; junction bases outside the gene matches: 8.

This clonotype was counted many times. CDR3 bases: TGTGCCAGCAGTCTAACGGGACTAGCGGTAACCTACGAGCAGTACTTC. The encoded protein is CASSLTGLAVTYEQYF. The chain uses TRBV27 and TRBJ2-7; 11 nucleotides agree with TRBD2. V gave up 5 bases and J gave up 2 bases; unmatched junction bases: 8. Germline CDR1 MNHEY, CDR2 SMNVEV (reference sequence). The CDR3 has 16 amino acids.

This clonotype was counted a few times. The chain couples TRBV7-2 to TRBJ2-1, with no clear D. Trimming removed 7 bases from V and 0 bases from J, with 16 bases in between. Germline V gene lookup returns CDR1 SGHTA and CDR2 FQGNSA. The CDR3 is 16 amino acids. CDR3 residues: CASTMPGSVSYNEQFF. CDR3 coding DNA: TGTGCCAGCACCATGCCGGGCAGTGTCTCCTACAATGAGCAGTTCTTC.